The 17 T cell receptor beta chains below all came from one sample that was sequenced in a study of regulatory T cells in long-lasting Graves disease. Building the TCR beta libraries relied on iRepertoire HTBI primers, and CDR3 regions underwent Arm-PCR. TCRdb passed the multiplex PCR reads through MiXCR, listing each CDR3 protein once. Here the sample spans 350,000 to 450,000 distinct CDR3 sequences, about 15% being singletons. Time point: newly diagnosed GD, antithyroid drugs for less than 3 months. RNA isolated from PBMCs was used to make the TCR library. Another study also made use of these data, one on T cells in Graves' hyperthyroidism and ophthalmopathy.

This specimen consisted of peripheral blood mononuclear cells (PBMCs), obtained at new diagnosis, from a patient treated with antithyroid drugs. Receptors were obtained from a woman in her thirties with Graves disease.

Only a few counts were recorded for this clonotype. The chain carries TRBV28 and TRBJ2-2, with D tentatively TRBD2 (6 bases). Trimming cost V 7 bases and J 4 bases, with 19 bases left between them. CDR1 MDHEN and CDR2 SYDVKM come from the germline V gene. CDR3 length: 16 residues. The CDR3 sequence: CASTPRRDSVTGELFF. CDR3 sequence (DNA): TGTGCCAGCACACCCCGTCGGGACTCTGTCACCGGGGAGCTGTTTTTT.

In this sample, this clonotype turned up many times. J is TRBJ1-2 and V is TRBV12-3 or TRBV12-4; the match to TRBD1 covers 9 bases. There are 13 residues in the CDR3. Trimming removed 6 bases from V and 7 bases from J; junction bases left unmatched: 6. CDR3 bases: TGTGCCAGCAGCCCGGGACAGGGTGGTGGCTACACCTTC. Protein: CASSPGQGGGYTF.

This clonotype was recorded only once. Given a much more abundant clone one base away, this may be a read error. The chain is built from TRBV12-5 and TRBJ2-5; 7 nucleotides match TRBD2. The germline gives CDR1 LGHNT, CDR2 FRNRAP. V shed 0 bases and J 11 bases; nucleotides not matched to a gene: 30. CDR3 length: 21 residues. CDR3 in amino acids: CASGLVSERLAGESSYNEQYF. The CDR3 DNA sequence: TGTGCTAGTGGTTTGGTATCAGAGAGGTTGGCGGGGGAGAGCTCCTACAATGAGCAGTACTTC.

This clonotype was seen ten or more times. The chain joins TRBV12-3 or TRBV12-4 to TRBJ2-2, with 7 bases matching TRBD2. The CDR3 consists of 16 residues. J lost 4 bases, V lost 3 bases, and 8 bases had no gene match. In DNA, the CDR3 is TGTGCCAGCAGTTTGAGTCGGGAGGCGGGCACCGGGGAGCTGTTTTTT. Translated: CASSLSREAGTGELFF.

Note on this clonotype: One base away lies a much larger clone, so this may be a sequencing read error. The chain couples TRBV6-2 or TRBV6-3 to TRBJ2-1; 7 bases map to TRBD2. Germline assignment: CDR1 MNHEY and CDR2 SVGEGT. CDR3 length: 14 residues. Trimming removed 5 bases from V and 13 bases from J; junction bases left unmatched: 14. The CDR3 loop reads CASSEVAGRETQFF. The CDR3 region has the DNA TGTGCCAGCAGTGAAGTAGCGGGCCGAGAGACCCAGTTCTTC.

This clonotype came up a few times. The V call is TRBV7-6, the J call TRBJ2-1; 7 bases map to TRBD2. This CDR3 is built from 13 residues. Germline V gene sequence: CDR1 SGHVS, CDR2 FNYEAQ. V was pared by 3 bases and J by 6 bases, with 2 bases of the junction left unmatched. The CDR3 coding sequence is TGTGCCAGCAGCTTTCGGACTAGCAATGAGCAGTTCTTC. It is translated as CASSFRTSNEQFF.

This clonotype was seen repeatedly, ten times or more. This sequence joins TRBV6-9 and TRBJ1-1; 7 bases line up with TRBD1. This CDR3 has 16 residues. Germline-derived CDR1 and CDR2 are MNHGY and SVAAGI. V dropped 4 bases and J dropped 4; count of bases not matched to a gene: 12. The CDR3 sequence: CASSSPSTGTGTEAFF. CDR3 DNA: TGTGCCAGCAGTTCTCCCTCGACAGGGACGGGCACTGAAGCTTTCTTT.

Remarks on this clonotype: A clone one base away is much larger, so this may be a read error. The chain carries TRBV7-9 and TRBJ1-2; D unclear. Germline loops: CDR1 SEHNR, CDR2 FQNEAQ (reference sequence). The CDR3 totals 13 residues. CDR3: CVSSLLGHYGYTF. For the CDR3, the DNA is TGTGTCAGCAGTCTCCTGGGCCACTATGGCTACACCTTC.

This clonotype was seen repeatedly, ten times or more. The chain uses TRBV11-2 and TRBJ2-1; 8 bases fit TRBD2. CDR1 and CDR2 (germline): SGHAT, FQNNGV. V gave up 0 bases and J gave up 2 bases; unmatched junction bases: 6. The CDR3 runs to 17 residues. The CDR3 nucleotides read TGTGCCAGCAGCTTAGACCCGGGGGGGGGGACCTACAATGAGCAGTTCTTC. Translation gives CASSLDPGGGTYNEQFF.

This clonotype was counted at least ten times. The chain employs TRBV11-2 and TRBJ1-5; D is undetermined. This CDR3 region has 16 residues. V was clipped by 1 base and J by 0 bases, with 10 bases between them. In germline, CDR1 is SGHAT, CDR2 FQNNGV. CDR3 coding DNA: TGTGCCAGCAGCTTAGCGGGCAGCTATAGCAATCAGCCCCAGCATTTT. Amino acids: CASSLAGSYSNQPQHF.

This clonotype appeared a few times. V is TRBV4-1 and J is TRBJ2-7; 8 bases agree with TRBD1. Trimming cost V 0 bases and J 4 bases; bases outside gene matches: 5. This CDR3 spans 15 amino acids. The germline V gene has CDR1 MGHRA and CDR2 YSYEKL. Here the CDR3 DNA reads TGCGCCAGCAGCCAAGAAGACAGGGGCGGTTACGAGCAGTACTTC. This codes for CASSQEDRGGYEQYF.

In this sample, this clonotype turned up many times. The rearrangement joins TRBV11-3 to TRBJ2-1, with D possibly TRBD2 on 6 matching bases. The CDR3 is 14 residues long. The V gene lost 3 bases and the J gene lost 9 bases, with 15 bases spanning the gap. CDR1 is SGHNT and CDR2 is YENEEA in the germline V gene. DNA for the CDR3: TGTGCCAGCAGCTTCGGGAGACGGGGGTCTGAGCAGTTCTTC. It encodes CASSFGRRGSEQFF.

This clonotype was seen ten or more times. CDR3 residues: CASSSDWTRKDTEAFF. Here the CDR3 DNA reads TGCGCCAGCAGCTCCGATTGGACACGAAAGGACACTGAAGCTTTCTTT. This chain uses TRBV5-1 with TRBJ1-1, with D possibly being TRBD1 (5 bases). The CDR3 consists of 16 residues. Germline values: CDR1 SGHRS, CDR2 YFSETQ. V was cut by 3 bases and J by 3 bases, with 18 bases left in between.

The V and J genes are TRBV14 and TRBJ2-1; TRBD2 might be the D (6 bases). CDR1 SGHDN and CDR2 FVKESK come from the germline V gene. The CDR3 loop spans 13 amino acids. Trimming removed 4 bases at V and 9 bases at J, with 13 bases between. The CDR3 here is CASSPRDWGEQFF. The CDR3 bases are TGTGCCAGCAGCCCCAGGGACTGGGGTGAGCAGTTCTTC.

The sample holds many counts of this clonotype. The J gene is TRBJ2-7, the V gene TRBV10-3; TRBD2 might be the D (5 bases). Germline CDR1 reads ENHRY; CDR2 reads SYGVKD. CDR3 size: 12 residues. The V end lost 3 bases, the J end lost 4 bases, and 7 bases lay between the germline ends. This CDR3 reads CAISDSGYEQYF. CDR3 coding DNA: TGTGCCATCAGTGACAGCGGATACGAGCAGTACTTC.

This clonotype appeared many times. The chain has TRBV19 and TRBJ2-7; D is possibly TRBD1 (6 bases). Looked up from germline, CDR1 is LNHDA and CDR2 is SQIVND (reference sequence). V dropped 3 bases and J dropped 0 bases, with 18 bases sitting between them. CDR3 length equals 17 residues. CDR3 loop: CASSIEGDGSSSYEQYF. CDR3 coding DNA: TGTGCCAGTAGTATCGAGGGGGACGGAAGTTCCTCCTACGAGCAGTACTTC.

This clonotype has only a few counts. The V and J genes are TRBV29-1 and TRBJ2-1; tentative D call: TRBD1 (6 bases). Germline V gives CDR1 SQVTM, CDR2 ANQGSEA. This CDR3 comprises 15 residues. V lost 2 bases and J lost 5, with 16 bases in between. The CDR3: CSVEFSEGQNNEQFF. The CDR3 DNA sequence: TGCAGCGTTGAATTTTCTGAGGGACAAAACAATGAGCAGTTCTTC.